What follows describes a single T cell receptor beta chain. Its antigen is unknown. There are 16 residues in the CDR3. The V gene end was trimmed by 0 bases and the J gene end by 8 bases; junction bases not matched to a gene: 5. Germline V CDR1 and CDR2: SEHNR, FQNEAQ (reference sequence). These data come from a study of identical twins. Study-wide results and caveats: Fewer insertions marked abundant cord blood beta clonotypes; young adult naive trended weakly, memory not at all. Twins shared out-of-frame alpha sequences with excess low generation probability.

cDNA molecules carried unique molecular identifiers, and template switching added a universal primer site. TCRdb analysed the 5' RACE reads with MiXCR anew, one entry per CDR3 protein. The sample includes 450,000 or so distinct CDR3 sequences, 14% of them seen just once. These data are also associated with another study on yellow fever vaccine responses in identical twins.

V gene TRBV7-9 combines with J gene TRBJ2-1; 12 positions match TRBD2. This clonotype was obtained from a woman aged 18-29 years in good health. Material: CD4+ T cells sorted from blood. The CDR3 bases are TGTGCCAGCAGCTTAGCCCTAGCGGGGGGGCCGCATGAGCAGTTCTTC. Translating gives CASSLALAGGPHEQFF.